This T cell receptor beta chain stems from a study of T cell responses to AZD1222 COVID-19 vaccine. V was pared by 4 bases and J by 4 bases, with 7 bases between. The CDR3 covers 12 residues. Per germline, CDR1 SNHLY and CDR2 FYNNEI. This table comes from immunoSEQ multiplex PCR, and its TCRdb copy is limited to in-frame clones, with some not included. This table holds 210,000 or so clones, around 94% found once. The study, taken as a whole, reports: Clonal diversity was possibly underestimated, and white British individuals and females predominated among donors. Sampling captured repertoires only after the peak T cell response. Vaccine-associated CD4 TCRs ranged over spike, dominating at 160-218 and 743-854. Two doses of AZD1222 preceded a rise in Spike-specific TCR breadth and depth.

As regards this clone: Its antigen is unidentified.

The chain carries TRBV2 and TRBJ1-1; D call uncertain. This sample comprised peripheral blood, obtained 28 days after the second dose of the MenACWY control vaccine. The clonotype comes from an adult who received the MenACWY meningococcal vaccine as a control. The DNA for the CDR3 is TGTGCCAGCAGTGGGGCGGGCACTGAAGCTTTCTTT. This sequence encodes CASSGAGTEAFF.